This T cell receptor (beta chain) was obtained from a study of T cell responses to AZD1222 COVID-19 vaccine (dated by TCRdb to the early 2020s). For the wider study: AZD1222 recipients with second doses at about 4 weeks or about 12 weeks were pooled, because spike-specific TCR depth and breadth did not differ between schedules. A total of 230 to 250 trial participants underwent TCR sequencing, of whom about 200 had received two doses of AZD1222 and 26 had received two doses of the MenACWY control vaccine. Enrollment into the trials was organized by age into subgroups of 18-55, 56-69 and 70-plus years, and those subgroups contained approximately 160, 26 and 62 TCR-sequenced participants, respectively.

Study-wide conclusions, independent of this receptor: The vaccine-associated CD4 TCRs covered the entire spike protein, and the dominant responses fell in regions 160-218 and 743-854. The 56-69-year group was small, and its depth increase did not reach significance, likely because of low power. Nearly half of unique spike-specific TCRs reportedly recognized epitopes outside regions mutated in the B.1.351 and B.1.1.7 variants. Because no day 14 peak-response samples were available, the repertoires could be characterized only after the peak T cell response. After two AZD1222 doses, both the breadth and the depth of spike-specific TCRs were significantly higher than at day 0 and than in MenACWY recipients. Participants were mostly white British and included more females than males, and it was suggested by the authors that clonal diversity may have been underestimated. Only five to seven AZD1222 recipients were SARS-CoV-2 seropositive at baseline, limiting conclusions about previously exposed vaccinees.

About this clone itself: It lacks a known antigen. Base-call qualities are not available, and no considerably larger clone is one nucleotide away.

Sample time point, as interpreted from the label and publication: baseline before first vaccination. The vaccinee samples were drawn from two UK trials, COV001 and COV002, one of which was a single-blind randomized controlled phase 2/3 trial testing AZD1222 (ChAdOx1 nCoV-19) in healthy adults. Trial participant PBMC samples were collected at day 0 and day 28 after the second dose for TCRbeta chain sequencing. Trimming at the junction amounts to 1 base on V and 1 base on J, and the germline ends lie 11 bases apart. The CDR3 holds 17 amino acids from the cysteine to the phenylalanine. Only the CDR3 region is kept as DNA, spanning 51 bases read in frame from base 1. Per the germline V gene, SGHVS is the CDR1 and FQNEAQ is the CDR2. The CDR3 regions of human TCRbeta chains were subjected to immunosequencing. Concerning the study's data processing: TCRs in the repertoires were matched against a reference library of SARS-CoV-2-specific TCRs that had been generated with the MIRA antigen-specificity platform. Breadth was defined as the fraction of unique TCRs that were SARS-CoV-2-associated. Depth was defined as the fraction of total T cells that were SARS-CoV-2-associated. Using the MIRA data, every spike-specific TCR was mapped to the spike region that the TCR reacted to and assigned to either a CD4 or a CD8 class. Log10-transformed breadth and depth values were compared by one-way ANOVA with Sidak's multiple comparisons tests. Entries here come from immuneACCESS through TCRdb and include only in-frame sequences with V and J called. Some clones fail to appear in such tables; in the studies checked, an unresolved V gene covers under half of the shortfall, and the cause of the remainder is unknown. The V and J calls and clone size come from that table; D and trimming were worked out from the DNA. For this sample the table gives under 200,000 clones, of which about nine tenths were detected only once. Approximately 1.5% of the sample goes to the ten largest clones.

The source is an adult in good health. Rearrangement joined TRBV7-8 to TRBJ1-6; no D gene call is confident. Source: peripheral blood, taken on day 0 of AZD1222 vaccination. The DNA sequence follows: TGTGCCAGCAGCTTAGACTCGAAGCGATCCTATAATTCACCCCTCCACTTT. Its protein is CASSLDSKRSYNSPLHF.